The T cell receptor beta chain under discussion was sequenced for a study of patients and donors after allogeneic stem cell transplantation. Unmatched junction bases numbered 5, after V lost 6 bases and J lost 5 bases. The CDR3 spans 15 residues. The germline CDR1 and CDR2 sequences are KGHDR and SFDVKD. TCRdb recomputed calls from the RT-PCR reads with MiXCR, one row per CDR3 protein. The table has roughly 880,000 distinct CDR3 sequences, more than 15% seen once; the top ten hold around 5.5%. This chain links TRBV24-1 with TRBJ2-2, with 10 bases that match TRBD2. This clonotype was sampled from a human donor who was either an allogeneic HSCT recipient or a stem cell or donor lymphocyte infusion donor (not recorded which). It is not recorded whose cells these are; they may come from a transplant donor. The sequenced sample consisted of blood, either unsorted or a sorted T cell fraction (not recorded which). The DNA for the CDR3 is TGTGCCACCAGTAAGGCGACTAGCGGGACCGGGGAGCTGTTTTTT. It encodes CATSKATSGTGELFF.